This T cell receptor beta chain comes out of a study of neurological immune-mediated disorders. Study-level findings and limits: The greatest degree of TCR clonal expansion was observed in HTLV-1-associated myelopathy, with the lowest in multiple sclerosis, below that of healthy controls.

The cDNA was generated through 5'RACE incorporating 10-nucleotide random UMIs. Via MiXCR, TCRdb re-called the 5' RACE reads, giving one row per CDR3 protein. The table has some 83,000 distinct CDR3 sequences, just over 2.5% seen once. The CDR3 length is 13 residues. Trimming removed 0 bases at V and 0 bases at J, with 5 bases between. CDR1 is DFQATT, CDR2 SNEGSKA, per germline (reference sequence). This clonotype was recorded at least ten times. Its antigen is as yet unknown. The origin of this receptor is a woman in her 30s with multiple sclerosis. The V and J genes are TRBV20-1 and TRBJ1-1; D is unclear. Material: PBMCs. The CDR3 spells CSARDRVNTEAFF. As DNA, the CDR3 is TGCAGTGCTAGAGATAGGGTGAACACTGAAGCTTTCTTT.